Below, one T cell receptor (beta chain) is given with its context. What it binds is unknown. The source of the sample is a study of T cell repertoires in cytomegalovirus infection. Study at large: In public TCR beta signatures, there were indications of both CMV infection and matching HLA type.

One entry per CDR3 protein results from TCRdb running MiXCR on the reads. Here the sample spans roughly 700,000 distinct CDR3 sequences, around 30% being singletons. Study-wide results and caveats: Clonotypes of TCR beta that were HLA-C-restricted and CMV-specific dominated the ex vivo response.

The material sequenced was cultured PBMCs, taken from culture after CMV antigen stimulation. The receptor comes from a human donor in good health (CMV status not recorded). Some clones in this sample may be carry-over from other donors' samples.

CDR3 protein: CASSDRGPRFF. In DNA, the CDR3 is TGTGCCAGCAGCGACCGGGGCCCCCGGTTCTTC. The chain carries TRBV5-4 and TRBJ2-1, with D tentatively TRBD1 or TRBD2 (5 bases each). V dropped 4 bases and J dropped 15 bases, with 14 bases sitting between them. The CDR3 runs to 11 residues. The germline CDR1 and CDR2 sequences are SGHNT and YYREEE (reference sequence).